Sequencing of this T cell receptor beta chain was carried out in a study of sequential checkpoint blockade in melanoma. Study as a whole: Patients were randomized 1:1 to nivolumab-then-ipilimumab or ipilimumab-then-nivolumab first-line. Maintenance nivolumab came after either treatment sequence.

Sample treatment: randomized to nivolumab then ipilimumab (arm A) or the reverse (arm B). No patient had prior DNA-damaging chemotherapy. PBMC sorting kept live CD3+CD8+ cells without CD19 or CD56. Trimming removed 4 bases at V and 3 bases at J, with 18 bases between. Germline V gives CDR1 SGDLS, CDR2 YYNGEE. The CDR3 has 16 amino acids. TCRdb's table, derived via immunoSEQ multiplex PCR, lists solely in-frame clones and lacks some. The sample holds some 20,000 clones, around 82% seen once. This sequence originates from a human donor with melanoma. The V and J genes are TRBV9 and TRBJ2-3; possible D gene TRBD2, 6 bases. The source was CD8+ T cells sorted from blood (inferred from file names), collected from a patient given nivolumab and ipilimumab in sequence. This CDR3 is CASSPTRGLRTDTQYF. In nucleotides, the CDR3 is TGTGCCAGCAGCCCCACGCGGGGACTTCGAACAGATACGCAGTATTTT. Full variable domain (missing parts from reference TRBV9 and TRBJ2-3): DSGVTQTPKHLITATGQRVTLRCSPRSGDLSVYWYQQSLDQGLQFLIQYYNGEERAKGNILERFSAQQFPDLHSELNLSSLELGDSALYFCASSPTRGLRTDTQYFGPGTRLTVL.